This entry lists 21 T cell receptor beta chains sequenced from one sample in a study of technical replicates of blood from a handful of donors. Method: immunoSEQ multiplex PCR; TCRdb's copy keeps in-frame clones and lacks some. Here the sample spans tens of thousands of clones, about 97% being singletons. The material sequenced was T cells isolated from PBMCs. The origin of the receptors is a human donor in good health.

This clone was observed once. V gene TRBV27 combines with J gene TRBJ2-7; 7 positions match TRBD2. CDR1 is MNHEY, CDR2 SMNVEV, per germline (reference sequence). CDR3 size: 15 residues. The trim removed 5 bases at V and 2 bases at J, leaving 9 bases unmatched. In DNA form, the CDR3 reads TGTGCCAGCAGTATACTAGCGACTGGGGCCTACGAGCAGTACTTC. Translating gives CASSILATGAYEQYF.

The V and J genes are TRBV7-2 and TRBJ1-2; 10 nucleotides match TRBD1. The J segment lost 6 bases and the V segment lost 5 bases, leaving 6 bases of the junction unmatched. This CDR3 is 14 amino acids long. Germline CDR1 reads SGHTA; CDR2 reads FQGNSA. CDR3 residues: CASSTRDRGNGYTF. CDR3 coding DNA: TGTGCCAGCAGCACCCGGGACAGGGGTAATGGCTACACCTTC.

The genes are TRBV29-1 and TRBJ1-1, with TRBD1 identical over 9 bases. Unmatched junction bases numbered 8, after V lost 7 bases and J lost 5 bases. The CDR3 sequence is 13 residues long. Germline V gives CDR1 SQVTM, CDR2 ANQGSEA. The CDR3, as DNA: TGCAGCGCCTCGGGACAGGGTAAAACTGAAGCTTTCTTT. This codes for CSASGQGKTEAFF.

The chain has TRBV27 and TRBJ2-7; 7 bases agree with TRBD2. This CDR3 contains 15 residues. The germline V gene encodes CDR1 MNHEY and CDR2 SMNVEV (reference sequence). The V and J ends lost 1 base and 3 bases, in that order; junction bases with no gene match: 6. The CDR3 region has the DNA TGTGCCAGCAGTTTATGGAGCGGGGTCCTCTACGAGCAGTACTTC. Amino acid sequence: CASSLWSGVLYEQYF.

The chain recombines TRBV7-2 with TRBJ2-2, with 7 bases matching TRBD2. The CDR3 runs to 16 residues. Trimming took 2 bases from V and 1 from J; bases not matched to a gene: 4. Germline CDR1 reads SGHTA; CDR2 reads FQGNSA. The CDR3: CASSLSGALNTGELFF. In nucleotides, the CDR3 is TGTGCCAGCAGCTTAAGCGGGGCCTTGAACACCGGGGAGCTGTTTTTT.

The rearrangement joins TRBV30 to TRBJ1-5, with TRBD1 identical over 7 bases. The V segment lost 4 bases and the J segment 2 bases; nucleotides outside the gene matches: 5. Germline values: CDR1 GTSNPN, CDR2 SVGIG (reference sequence). The CDR3 is 14 residues long. The CDR3, as DNA: TGTGCCTGGACAACAGGGGTCGGCAATCAGCCCCAGCATTTT. Its protein is CAWTTGVGNQPQHF.

The rearrangement joins TRBV6-5 to TRBJ2-7, with unresolved D. The CDR3 is 13 amino acids. Per the germline V gene, CDR1 is MNHEY and CDR2 is SVGAGI. Trimming stripped 0 bases from V and 4 bases from J, with 7 bases between. For the CDR3, the DNA is TGTGCCAGCAGTTACTCTCTGCGGTACGAGCAGTACTTC. Protein product: CASSYSLRYEQYF.

The chain combines TRBV29-1 with TRBJ1-2; 7 nucleotides match TRBD1. With V trimmed by 7 bases and J by 0 bases, 8 bases remained unmatched. Germline CDR1 and CDR2: SQVTM and ANQGSEA. The CDR3 loop spans 14 amino acids. CDR3 amino acids: CSATGSRTNYGYTF. CDR3 DNA: TGCAGCGCGACAGGGAGCCGCACTAACTATGGCTACACCTTC.

The rearrangement uses TRBV10-3 and TRBJ2-1, with no clear D. Per the germline V gene, CDR1 is ENHRY and CDR2 is SYGVKD. Trimming removed 0 bases from V and 8 bases from J, with 8 bases in between. This CDR3 spans 13 amino acids. CDR3 loop: CAISESDSHEQFF. The CDR3 bases are TGTGCCATCAGTGAGTCCGACTCTCATGAGCAGTTCTTC.

V gene TRBV19 combines with J gene TRBJ1-5; perhaps TRBD1 as D (6 bases). Germline V gives CDR1 LNHDA, CDR2 SQIVND (reference sequence). The V end was cut by 6 bases, the J end by 3 bases, with 12 bases between. This CDR3 has 14 amino acids. The CDR3 nucleotides are TGTGCCAGTAGCGCAGACAGGTACAATCAGCCCCAGCATTTT. As protein: CASSADRYNQPQHF.

The V and J genes are TRBV6-6 and TRBJ1-1; D perhaps matches TRBD1 (5 bases). CDR1 is MNHNY and CDR2 is SVGAGI in the germline V gene (reference sequence). The V end was cut by 2 bases, the J end by 6 bases, with 13 bases between. The CDR3 totals 14 residues. The DNA for the CDR3 is TGTGCCAGCAGTTACAGCGGGGCGAGAGCTGAAGCTTTCTTT. It specifies CASSYSGARAEAFF.

The CDR3 DNA follows: TGTGCCAGCAGCTTCGGTAGCGGTTACAATGAGCAGTTCTTC. Translation: CASSFGSGYNEQFF. The chain recombines TRBV5-4 with TRBJ2-1, with D maybe TRBD2 (6 bases). The CDR3 runs 14 residues. The ends were cut back, 2 bases at V and 4 bases at J, with 10 bases in the middle. Germline CDR1 SGHNT, CDR2 YYREEE (reference sequence).

V and J are TRBV6-1 and TRBJ1-4; TRBD1 matches at 7 bases. Germline V gene sequence: CDR1 MNHNS, CDR2 SASEGT. V lost 4 bases to trimming and J lost 2 bases; unmatched junction nucleotides: 4. This CDR3 has 15 residues. CDR3: CASSGMTGTNEKLFF. CDR3 DNA sequence: TGTGCCAGCAGTGGGATGACAGGGACTAATGAAAAACTGTTTTTT.

The chain employs TRBV30 and TRBJ2-3, with D maybe TRBD2 (5 bases). The CDR3 has 13 amino acids. Trimming shortened V by 5 bases and J by 1 base, and 10 bases separated the two germline ends. Germline V gene data show CDR1 as GTSNPN and CDR2 as SVGIG (reference sequence). The CDR3 reads CAWVSGGTDTQYF. CDR3 nucleotides: TGTGCCTGGGTTTCCGGGGGCACAGATACGCAGTATTTT.

The J gene is TRBJ1-2, the V gene TRBV2; a possible D gene is TRBD1 (6 bases). Per the germline V gene, CDR1 is SNHLY and CDR2 is FYNNEI. CDR3 size: 16 residues. The V and J ends lost 6 bases and 0 bases respectively, with 17 bases between them. CDR3 sequence reads: CASRPLRGHSNYGYTF. DNA for the CDR3: TGTGCCAGCAGGCCCCTAAGGGGACATTCTAACTATGGCTACACCTTC.

The genes are TRBV27 and TRBJ2-7; 11 positions agree with TRBD1. V was pared by 4 bases and J by 5 bases, with 1 base of the junction left unmatched. This CDR3 spans 13 amino acids. CDR1 is MNHEY and CDR2 is SMNVEV in the germline V gene (reference sequence). CDR3 coding DNA: TGTGCCAGCAGTTGGGACAGGGGGAACGAGCAGTACTTC. Its protein product is CASSWDRGNEQYF.

The CDR3 nucleotides are TGCGCCAGCAGCCAAGAACTTCCCGGGACATATCACTACGAGCAGTACTTC. It yields the protein CASSQELPGTYHYEQYF. The chain is built from TRBV4-3 and TRBJ2-7; D is possibly TRBD1 (6 bases). Germline V CDR1 and CDR2: LGHNA, YSLEER. The V end lost 0 bases, the J end lost 3 bases, and 18 bases lay between the germline ends. This CDR3 has 17 amino acids.

The genes are TRBV9 and TRBJ2-3; 7 bases match TRBD2. The length of the CDR3 is 16 residues. Per the germline V gene, CDR1 is SGDLS and CDR2 is YYNGEE. With 0 bases clipped from V and 2 bases from J, the junction kept 6 bases outside the gene matches. Written as DNA, the CDR3 is TGTGCCAGCAGCGTAGAGGTGGGGGGGGTCACAGATACGCAGTATTTT. It translates to CASSVEVGGVTDTQYF.

In DNA, the CDR3 is TGTGCCAGCAGCCTCCACCCCGGACTAGCGGGAGGGAATGGATACAATGAGCAGTTCTTC. Its translation: CASSLHPGLAGGNGYNEQFF. The chain combines TRBV7-3 with TRBJ2-1; 15 bases are a match to TRBD2. CDR1 and CDR2 (germline): SGHTA, FQGTGA. J lost 4 bases, V lost 5 bases, and 15 bases had no gene match. The CDR3 consists of 20 residues.

The chain joins TRBV28 to TRBJ2-7, with TRBD1 as a possible D gene (5 bases). CDR1 is MDHEN and CDR2 is SYDVKM in the germline V gene. This CDR3 spans 12 amino acids. V lost 6 bases and J lost 2, with 8 bases in between. CDR3 sequence reads: CASSQGTYEQYF. CDR3 bases: TGTGCCAGCAGCCAGGGTACCTACGAGCAGTACTTC. Filled out from reference TRBV28 and TRBJ2-7, the complete variable domain reads DVKVTQSSRYLVKRTGEKVFLECVQDMDHENMFWYRQDPGLGLRLIYFSYDVKMKEKGDIPEGYSVSREKKERFSLILESASTNQTSMYLCASSQGTYEQYFGPGTRLTVT.

The chain is built from TRBV5-5 and TRBJ2-7, with TRBD2 identical over 7 bases. This CDR3 comprises 14 residues. Per the germline V gene, CDR1 is SGHKS and CDR2 is YYEKEE (reference sequence). V was clipped by 4 bases and J by 5 bases; unmatched bases: 9. This chain's CDR3 is CASSPPGGGDEQYF. DNA of the CDR3: TGTGCCAGCAGCCCCCCGGGAGGAGGCGACGAGCAGTACTTC.